The next 30 T cell receptor beta chains were all read from a single sample in a study of blood T cell repertoires in COVID-19. The data were produced by immunoSEQ multiplex PCR, yet TCRdb's version contains in-frame clones alone and is incomplete. The repertoire holds over 150,000 clones, with approximately 87% as singletons. Sequenced input: peripheral blood. The receptor source for this set is a woman in her seventies with COVID-19, enrolled during active disease.

V and J are TRBV18 and TRBJ1-4; 8 bases are shared with TRBD1. CDR1 is KGHSH and CDR2 is LQKENI in the germline V gene. V dropped 4 bases and J dropped 3; count of bases not matched to a gene: 4. The length of the CDR3 is 15 residues. The CDR3, as DNA: TGTGCCAGCTCACGACCGGGACAGGCTAATGAAAAACTGTTTTTT. Protein: CASSRPGQANEKLFF.

This clone was seen a few times. The chain uses TRBV19 and TRBJ1-2; 8 bases are shared with TRBD1. The CDR3 contains 14 residues. The V segment lost 7 bases and the J segment 6 bases; nucleotides outside the gene matches: 10. Germline-derived CDR1 and CDR2 are LNHDA and SQIVND (reference sequence). The DNA of the CDR3 is TGTGCCAGTACCCTGGACAGGGTAGCTAATGGCTACACCTTC. Translated: CASTLDRVANGYTF.

This chain uses TRBV28 with TRBJ2-7, with 7 bases identical to TRBD2. CDR1 is MDHEN, CDR2 SYDVKM, per germline. The CDR3 loop spans 15 amino acids. The trim removed 8 bases at V and 3 bases at J, leaving 13 bases unmatched. CDR3 DNA: TGTGCCAGCGGCTGGGAGAGTAGCGGGCTCTACGAGCAGTACTTC. Its translation: CASGWESSGLYEQYF.

The chain links TRBV18 to TRBJ1-5, with D unclear. The germline V gene has CDR1 KGHSH and CDR2 LQKENI. The CDR3 loop spans 13 amino acids. Trimming removed 3 bases from V and 4 bases from J, with 7 bases in between. The CDR3 is CASSPDQNQPQHF. The CDR3 coding sequence is TGTGCCAGCTCACCCGATCAGAATCAGCCCCAGCATTTT.

The V and J genes are TRBV5-5 and TRBJ2-6; TRBD2 is a possible D gene (6 bases). The CDR3 loop spans 17 amino acids. Germline values: CDR1 SGHKS, CDR2 YYEKEE (reference sequence). V was clipped by 5 bases and J by 2 bases, with 17 bases between them. CDR3 sequence: CASSMNSGAPGANVLTF. The CDR3 bases are TGTGCCAGCAGTATGAATAGCGGAGCACCTGGGGCCAACGTCCTGACTTTC.

The rearrangement links TRBV28 to TRBJ2-5; 8 bases agree with TRBD1. Germline CDR1 MDHEN, CDR2 SYDVKM. The CDR3 contains 16 residues. V shed 5 bases and J 5 bases; nucleotides not matched to a gene: 13. CDR3 nucleotide sequence: TGTGCCAGCAGTCCTGAAGGACAGGGAAAGCGGGAGACCCAGTACTTC. This codes for CASSPEGQGKRETQYF.

The chain uses TRBV6-2 or TRBV6-3 and TRBJ2-5, with D perhaps matching TRBD2 (5 bases). The germline gives CDR1 MNHEY, CDR2 SVGEGT. V shed 1 base and J shed 5 bases, with 11 bases lying between them. The CDR3 totals 14 residues. The CDR3 DNA is TGTGCCAGCAGTTACTGGTCCGGGGTTGAGACCCAGTACTTC. It codes for CASSYWSGVETQYF.

This clone has more than one count but fewer than ten. CDR3 sequence: CASSLGSGGNQPQHF. The CDR3 coding sequence is TGTGCCAGCAGCTTGGGGTCGGGGGGCAATCAGCCCCAGCATTTT. The rearrangement uses TRBV7-9 and TRBJ1-5, with D tentatively TRBD1 (5 bases). This CDR3 comprises 15 residues. Germline loops: CDR1 SEHNR, CDR2 FQNEAQ (reference sequence). Trimming cost V 3 bases and J 2 bases, with 11 bases left between them.

The chain joins TRBV7-8 to TRBJ1-1; D possibly corresponds to TRBD1 (5 bases). CDR1 is SGHVS and CDR2 is FQNEAQ in the germline V gene. The CDR3 is made up of 14 amino acids. Trimming took off 2 bases at V and 5 bases at J, with 12 bases between the two ends. The CDR3 loop is CASSLKRGKTEAFF. The CDR3 coding sequence is TGTGCCAGCAGCTTAAAGCGGGGGAAGACTGAAGCTTTCTTT.

The genes are TRBV24-1 and TRBJ2-1, with 13 nucleotides matching TRBD2. Trimming took 9 bases from V and 3 from J; bases not matched to a gene: 13. The CDR3 spans 18 residues. Germline V gene lookup returns CDR1 KGHDR and CDR2 SFDVKD. The CDR3 DNA reads TGTGCCACCTCCGGGACTAGCGGGATTCCGCGAAACTACAATGAGCAGTTCTTC. It translates to CATSGTSGIPRNYNEQFF.

The J gene is TRBJ2-1, the V gene TRBV5-4, with 8 bases aligning to TRBD2. Losses at the gene ends were 3 bases for V and 3 bases for J; bases not matched to a gene: 5. This CDR3 has 15 amino acids. The germline V gene has CDR1 SGHNT and CDR2 YYREEE (reference sequence). The CDR3 coding sequence is TGTGCCAGCAGCTCAACTAGCGGTATCTACAATGAGCAGTTCTTC. Protein: CASSSTSGIYNEQFF.

The chain is built from TRBV11-2 and TRBJ2-1; TRBD1 aligns across 10 bases. The CDR3 length is 16 residues. Trimming cost V 1 base and J 9 bases; bases outside gene matches: 9. CDR1 is SGHAT and CDR2 is FQNNGV in the germline V gene. The CDR3 is CASSLGGRQGAGEQFF. The CDR3 DNA reads TGTGCCAGCAGCTTAGGGGGCCGACAGGGGGCCGGTGAGCAGTTCTTC.

The rearrangement links TRBV30 to TRBJ1-5, with 8 bases that match TRBD1. The germline CDR1 and CDR2 sequences are GTSNPN and SVGIG (reference sequence). After removal of 5 bases from V and 6 bases from J, the junction contained 6 bases not matched to a gene. The CDR3 sequence is 13 residues long. This CDR3 is CAWDRGAGQPQHF. CDR3 DNA sequence: TGTGCCTGGGACAGGGGCGCAGGTCAGCCCCAGCATTTT.

This clone showed up just once. V usage is TRBV11-2 and J usage is TRBJ2-1; possible D gene TRBD1, 5 bases. The length of the CDR3 is 12 residues. Deletions cut 0 bases from V and 15 bases from J, with 12 bases between. The V gene's germline CDR1 is SGHAT and CDR2 FQNNGV. The CDR3 DNA reads as TGTGCCAGCAGCTTAGATGGTATTGGGGCGTTCTTC. The encoded protein is CASSLDGIGAFF. The whole variable domain, filled in from reference TRBV11-2 and TRBJ2-1, reads EAGVAQSPRYKIIEKRQSVAFWCNPISGHATLYWYQQILGQGPKLLIQFQNNGVVDDSQLPKDRFSAERLKGVDSTLKIQPAKLEDSAVYLCASSLDGIGAFFGPGTRLTVL.

This chain uses TRBV2 with TRBJ2-3, with a possible D match to TRBD1 (6 bases). The CDR3 loop spans 13 amino acids. Germline V CDR1 and CDR2: SNHLY, FYNNEI. Trimming removed 4 bases from V and 2 bases from J, with 7 bases in between. CDR3 DNA sequence: TGTGCCAGCAGTGGGACAGACACAGATACGCAGTATTTT. It yields the protein CASSGTDTDTQYF.

The V gene is TRBV2, the J gene TRBJ2-7; no clear D gene. Trimming cost V 2 bases and J 6 bases, with 17 bases left between them. This CDR3 is built from 15 residues. Germline V lookup: CDR1 SNHLY, CDR2 FYNNEI. The CDR3 sequence: CASSEMRRPLGEQYF. CDR3 DNA sequence: TGTGCCAGCAGTGAAATGAGGCGGCCTCTGGGCGAGCAGTACTTC.

The genes are TRBV6-1 and TRBJ2-3; 12 bases fit TRBD2. Losses at the gene ends were 4 bases for V and 5 bases for J; bases not matched to a gene: 7. Germline loops: CDR1 MNHNS, CDR2 SASEGT. CDR3 length: 16 residues. The DNA for the CDR3 is TGTGCCAGCAGTGGAAGACTAGCGGGAGACGTAGATACGCAGTATTTT. It translates to CASSGRLAGDVDTQYF.

The chain couples TRBV4-3 to TRBJ2-3, with 12 bases lining up with TRBD2. The junction had 4 bases not matched to a gene; V was cut back by 3 bases and J by 0 bases. The CDR3 has 17 residues. CDR1 and CDR2 from the germline V gene are LGHNA and YSLEER. CDR3 sequence reads: CASSQEGTSGSTDTQYF. CDR3 coding DNA: TGCGCCAGCAGCCAGGAGGGGACTAGCGGGAGCACAGATACGCAGTATTTT.

The chain joins TRBV19 to TRBJ1-1, with D possibly matching TRBD1 (6 bases). This CDR3 has 15 amino acids. Trimming pared 5 bases from V and 4 bases from J, leaving 17 bases between. The germline V gene encodes CDR1 LNHDA and CDR2 SQIVND (reference sequence). In nucleotides, the CDR3 is TGTGCCAGTAGTCCCGAACAGGGAATAGGCACTGAAGCTTTCTTT. It codes for CASSPEQGIGTEAFF.

The chain carries TRBV20-1 and TRBJ1-1; no clear D. The V and J ends lost 3 bases and 3 bases respectively, with 5 bases between them. The CDR3 runs 11 residues. Germline V gene sequence: CDR1 DFQATT, CDR2 SNEGSKA (reference sequence). The CDR3 reads CSASPHTEAFF. DNA of the CDR3: TGCAGTGCTAGTCCTCACACTGAAGCTTTCTTT.

The V and J genes are TRBV29-1 and TRBJ1-6; D is ambiguous. The CDR3 runs to 12 residues. Germline V gene sequence: CDR1 SQVTM, CDR2 ANQGSEA. V lost 4 bases, J lost 10 bases, and 11 bases lay in between. CDR3 residues: CSVGWEGSPLHF. The CDR3 DNA reads as TGCAGCGTTGGATGGGAGGGATCACCCCTCCACTTT.

V usage is TRBV7-7 and J usage is TRBJ1-5, with TRBD1 identical over 11 bases. In germline, CDR1 is SSHAT, CDR2 FNYEAQ (reference sequence). This CDR3 region has 14 residues. The chain's CDR3 is CASGMDRGHRPQHF. CDR3 DNA: TGTGCTAGCGGGATGGACAGGGGGCATAGGCCCCAGCATTTT.

This chain connects TRBV6-5 to TRBJ1-4, with D hard to call. The CDR3 consists of 15 residues. Germline lookup yields CDR1 MNHEY and CDR2 SVGAGI. Trimming left V 7 bases short and J 3 bases short, with 15 bases between. The CDR3 sequence is CASTPRDKANEKLFF. The CDR3 coding sequence is TGTGCCAGCACCCCACGAGACAAAGCTAATGAAAAACTGTTTTTT.

The chain recombines TRBV21-1 with TRBJ2-1; TRBD2 reflects the table's D call only, with no check against the DNA. TRBV21-1 is a known pseudogene. This CDR3 comprises 20 residues. The CDR3 loop is CASSKKGLAGERLQLLEQFF. DNA of the CDR3: TGTGCCAGCAGCAAAAAGGGACTAGCGGGAGAAAGGCTACAACTGTTGGAGCAGTTCTTC.

On this clone: This sample includes further DNA sequences coding for the same CDR3. The J gene is TRBJ2-1, the V gene TRBV9; D is perhaps TRBD2 (6 bases). The germline CDR1 and CDR2 sequences are SGDLS and YYNGEE. V dropped 1 base and J dropped 1 base, with 9 bases sitting between them. The CDR3 is 15 residues long. The CDR3 DNA reads TGTGCCAGCAGCGTATTGGGGGGTTCCTACAATGAGCAGTTCTTC. This translates into CASSVLGGSYNEQFF.

CDR3 coding DNA: TGCGCCAGCAGCTTAGACGGACTAGTCCTAGAGACCCAGTACTTC. This gives the protein CASSLDGLVLETQYF. J is TRBJ2-5 and V is TRBV5-1; 7 nucleotides match TRBD2. CDR3 length: 15 residues. The V segment lost 2 bases and the J segment 4 bases; nucleotides outside the gene matches: 8. CDR1 and CDR2 (germline): SGHRS, YFSETQ.

This rearrangement joins TRBV28 to TRBJ2-1, with TRBD2 matching 9 bases. CDR1 and CDR2 (germline): MDHEN, SYDVKM. The CDR3 is 15 amino acids. Germline trimming cut 3 bases from V and 8 bases from J; bases unmatched to any gene: 8. CDR3 protein: CASSLVSGSFYEQFF. The DNA of the CDR3 is TGTGCCAGCAGTTTGGTTAGCGGGAGTTTCTATGAGCAGTTCTTC.

J is TRBJ1-2 and V is TRBV5-1, with 7 bases lining up with TRBD1. The V gene end was trimmed by 4 bases and the J gene end by 4 bases; junction bases not matched to a gene: 4. The V gene's germline CDR1 is SGHRS and CDR2 YFSETQ. The length of the CDR3 is 13 residues. This CDR3 reads CASSPGTVYGYTF. The DNA of the CDR3 is TGCGCCAGCAGCCCAGGGACAGTCTATGGCTACACCTTC.

This sequence joins TRBV6-6 and TRBJ1-1; D may be TRBD1 (5 bases). This CDR3 comprises 14 residues. The germline V and J ends were trimmed by 10 bases and 0 bases, with 15 bases remaining between them. CDR1 MNHNY and CDR2 SVGAGI come from the germline V gene (reference sequence). The CDR3 DNA reads TGTGCCACGAACCCGGGGGGTTTGAACACTGAAGCTTTCTTT. Protein product: CATNPGGLNTEAFF.

The V call is TRBV7-9, the J call TRBJ1-6; D remains unclear. The CDR3 length is 12 residues. Germline V gives CDR1 SEHNR, CDR2 FQNEAQ (reference sequence). V was cut by 5 bases and J by 14 bases, with 13 bases left in between. The chain's CDR3 is CASSPGLKTLHF. The DNA of the CDR3 is TGTGCCAGCAGCCCCGGTCTTAAGACCCTCCACTTT.